One sample yielded the 21 T cell receptor beta chains listed below, sequenced in a study of T cells in Graves' hyperthyroidism and ophthalmopathy. TCR beta CDR3 region amplification was performed from RNA transcripts. HTBI primers were employed in a first-round RT-PCR of the TCR CDR3. TCRdb fed the multiplex PCR reads into MiXCR, producing one record per CDR3 protein. The table has about 350,000 distinct CDR3 sequences, approximately 14% seen once. Source material: blood. The source of these receptors is a woman aged 25 to 39 with Graves' hyperthyroidism.

This clonotype was seen repeatedly, ten times or more. V usage is TRBV20-1 and J usage is TRBJ1-2; no firm D call. Trimming removed 6 bases from V and 6 bases from J, with 5 bases in between. Per the germline V gene, CDR1 is DFQATT and CDR2 is SNEGSKA (reference sequence). CDR3 length: 9 amino acids. The CDR3 sequence: CSAPDGYTF. The CDR3 bases are TGCAGTGCCCCAGATGGCTACACCTTC.

This clonotype was seen a handful of times. The chain has TRBV6-2 or TRBV6-3 and TRBJ1-2; 7 bases match TRBD1. The CDR3 is made up of 14 amino acids. V gave up 6 bases and J gave up 3 bases; unmatched junction bases: 7. Per the germline V gene, CDR1 is MNHEY and CDR2 is SVGEGT. DNA of the CDR3: TGTGCCAGCAGACGTACAGGGGAGCACTATGGCTACACCTTC. It specifies CASRRTGEHYGYTF.

This clonotype was detected ten times or more. This chain uses TRBV11-2 with TRBJ2-5, with a weak D call TRBD2 (6 bases). Per the germline V gene, CDR1 is SGHAT and CDR2 is FQNNGV. Trimming removed 0 bases from V and 4 bases from J, with 9 bases in between. The CDR3 contains 14 residues. CDR3 nucleotides: TGTGCCAGCAGCTTAGACGGGGGTGGAGAGACCCAGTACTTC. Protein: CASSLDGGGETQYF.

Only a few counts were recorded for this clonotype. The V gene is TRBV3-1, the J gene TRBJ1-1, with D hard to call. The V end lost 5 bases, the J end lost 3 bases, and 13 bases lay between the germline ends. The germline V gene has CDR1 LGHDT and CDR2 YNNKEL (reference sequence). The CDR3 is 14 residues long. As DNA, the CDR3 is TGTGCCAGCAGCTTAAATCCTTCTGACACTGAAGCTTTCTTT. Its protein product is CASSLNPSDTEAFF.

This clonotype was picked up a small number of times. The chain uses TRBV12-3 or TRBV12-4 and TRBJ1-2; a possible D gene is TRBD1 (6 bases). Trimming stripped 10 bases from V and 7 bases from J, with 19 bases between. The CDR3 is made up of 13 amino acids. The CDR3 reads CAIHGGGLSGYTF. The CDR3 DNA reads TGTGCCATCCATGGGGGGGGGCTTAGTGGCTACACCTTC.

CDR3 sequence: CSVAISSGEVTGELFF. In nucleotides, the CDR3 is TGCAGCGTTGCAATTTCTAGCGGTGAGGTCACCGGGGAGCTGTTTTTT. The chain recombines TRBV29-1 with TRBJ2-2, with 7 bases that match TRBD2. This CDR3 has 16 amino acids. Germline CDR1 and CDR2: SQVTM and ANQGSEA. Unmatched junction bases numbered 12, after V lost 4 bases and J lost 4 bases.

This clonotype was seen many times. Written as DNA, the CDR3 is TGTGCCAGCAGCGGAAGGGGGGGGCTAACCTACGAGCAGTACTTC. Amino acids: CASSGRGGLTYEQYF. The chain carries TRBV2 and TRBJ2-7; TRBD2 might be the D (7 bases). Germline values: CDR1 SNHLY, CDR2 FYNNEI. The length of the CDR3 is 15 residues. V was pared by 6 bases and J by 2 bases, with 17 bases between.

Concerning this clonotype: A much more abundant neighbour one base away suggests this may be a read error. The chain carries TRBV27 and TRBJ1-2; unclear D gene. The CDR3 runs 14 residues. Germline V gene sequence: CDR1 MNHEY, CDR2 SMNVEV (reference sequence). The V and J ends lost 4 bases and 0 bases respectively, with 9 bases between them. The CDR3 spells CASSWRPSNYGYTF. The DNA for the CDR3 is TGTGCCAGCAGTTGGCGACCGTCTAACTATGGCTACACCTTC.

The chain combines TRBV7-2 with TRBJ2-3, with D possibly being TRBD1 or TRBD2 (5 bases each). The CDR3 loop spans 15 amino acids. Trimming removed 4 bases from V and 7 bases from J, with 18 bases in between. The germline V gene encodes CDR1 SGHTA and CDR2 FQGNSA. The CDR3 DNA sequence: TGTGCCAGCAGCTCCCGGGACGCCGGCCCCCATACGCAGTATTTT. It yields the protein CASSSRDAGPHTQYF.

This chain joins TRBV19 and TRBJ2-7; TRBD1 matches 9 bases. The CDR3 contains 15 residues. The V gene's germline CDR1 is LNHDA and CDR2 SQIVND (reference sequence). With V trimmed by 3 bases and J by 4 bases, 7 bases remained unmatched. The CDR3 DNA is TGTGCCAGTAGTATTAGTCGGACAGGGGATTACGAGCAGTACTTC. Protein sequence: CASSISRTGDYEQYF.

This clonotype was recorded at least ten times. The chain links TRBV24-1 to TRBJ2-1; 11 bases line up with TRBD1. With 7 bases clipped from V and 0 bases from J, the junction kept 13 bases outside the gene matches. The CDR3 contains 19 residues. In germline, CDR1 is KGHDR, CDR2 SFDVKD. DNA for the CDR3: TGTGCCACCAGCCCAACCGGGACAGGGGGGGTTAGCTCCTACAATGAGCAGTTCTTC. Its protein is CATSPTGTGGVSSYNEQFF.

This clonotype was recorded at least ten times. The chain is built from TRBV28 and TRBJ1-5; D remains ambiguous. CDR3 size: 15 residues. Trimming took 2 bases from V and 0 from J, leaving 8 bases between them. The germline V gene has CDR1 MDHEN and CDR2 SYDVKM. This CDR3 reads CASSLHGYSNQPQHF. The DNA for the CDR3 is TGTGCCAGCAGTTTACACGGGTATAGCAATCAGCCCCAGCATTTT.

The chain links TRBV2 to TRBJ2-2; tentatively, D is TRBD1 (5 bases). V lost 6 bases to trimming and J lost 1 base, with 12 bases between them. The CDR3 loop spans 15 amino acids. Germline V gene lookup returns CDR1 SNHLY and CDR2 FYNNEI. The CDR3 is CASSAPRENTGELFF. For the CDR3, the DNA is TGTGCCAGCAGCGCTCCCAGGGAGAACACCGGGGAGCTGTTTTTT.

This clonotype was seen only a few times. J is TRBJ2-2 and V is TRBV7-2; D is undetermined. Germline assignment: CDR1 SGHTA and CDR2 FQGNSA. Trimming left V 6 bases short and J 4 bases short, with 15 bases between. The CDR3 runs to 15 residues. The DNA of the CDR3 is TGTGCCAGCAGTCAGACTCGACTTATCACCGGGGAGCTGTTTTTT. It codes for CASSQTRLITGELFF.

This clonotype was observed a handful of times. The gene calls are TRBV3-1 and TRBJ2-2; D may be TRBD1 (6 bases). CDR1 and CDR2 (germline): LGHDT, YNNKEL (reference sequence). The CDR3 sequence is 16 residues long. V lost 2 bases to trimming and J lost 4 bases, with 14 bases between them. CDR3 in DNA: TGTGCCAGCAGCCAACCACTACAGGGTAGCACCGGGGAGCTGTTTTTT. This encodes CASSQPLQGSTGELFF.

This clonotype was counted at least ten times. The chain has TRBV27 and TRBJ1-2, with D perhaps matching TRBD1 (5 bases). Trimming removed 4 bases at V and 5 bases at J, with 17 bases between. Germline CDR1 MNHEY, CDR2 SMNVEV (reference sequence). The CDR3 runs to 15 residues. CDR3 sequence: CASSSEGWPRYGYTF. CDR3 coding DNA: TGTGCCAGCAGTTCCGAGGGGTGGCCTAGGTATGGCTACACCTTC.

The chain uses TRBV30 and TRBJ2-3, with D perhaps TRBD2 (6 bases). CDR3 size: 15 residues. Germline lookup yields CDR1 GTSNPN and CDR2 SVGIG (reference sequence). Deletions cut 2 bases from V and 0 bases from J, with 12 bases between. The CDR3, as DNA: TGTGCCTGGAGTATTTCCGGGACTAGCACAGATACGCAGTATTTT. Residues: CAWSISGTSTDTQYF.

The chain is built from TRBV3-1 and TRBJ2-1; TRBD2 matches 8 bases. From germline, CDR1 is LGHDT and CDR2 YNNKEL (reference sequence). J gave up 15 bases and V 1 base, and 11 bases lay outside the gene matches. The CDR3 has 14 residues. Written as DNA, the CDR3 is TGTGCCAGCAGCCAAGTTTCTAGCGGGCAAAGGCGGTTCTTC. This gives the protein CASSQVSSGQRRFF.

This clonotype was detected many times. The chain joins TRBV12-3 or TRBV12-4 to TRBJ1-5; D gene ambiguous. This CDR3 region has 15 residues. V lost 6 bases and J 2 bases, leaving 14 bases between the germline ends. The CDR3 DNA reads TGTGCCAGCAGCGGAAAGGGAGTAGGCAATCAGCCCCAGCATTTT. Encoded protein: CASSGKGVGNQPQHF.

This clonotype was detected ten times or more. The chain couples TRBV7-9 to TRBJ2-3, with a tentative D call TRBD1 (5 bases). Trimming removed 5 bases at V and 2 bases at J, with 11 bases between. Germline V lookup: CDR1 SEHNR, CDR2 FQNEAQ (reference sequence). The CDR3 contains 14 residues. Here the CDR3 DNA reads TGTGCCAGCAGCCTCCTTGGGGCCACAGATACGCAGTATTTT. Translated: CASSLLGATDTQYF.

This clonotype was counted many times. V gene TRBV20-1 combines with J gene TRBJ2-1; TRBD2 aligns across 7 bases. This CDR3 has 14 residues. V dropped 0 bases and J dropped 12; count of bases not matched to a gene: 11. Germline V gene lookup returns CDR1 DFQATT and CDR2 SNEGSKA (reference sequence). In DNA form, the CDR3 reads TGCAGTGCTAGAGATGCGGGAGTAGTCCTCGGGCAGTTCTTC. It is translated as CSARDAGVVLGQFF.